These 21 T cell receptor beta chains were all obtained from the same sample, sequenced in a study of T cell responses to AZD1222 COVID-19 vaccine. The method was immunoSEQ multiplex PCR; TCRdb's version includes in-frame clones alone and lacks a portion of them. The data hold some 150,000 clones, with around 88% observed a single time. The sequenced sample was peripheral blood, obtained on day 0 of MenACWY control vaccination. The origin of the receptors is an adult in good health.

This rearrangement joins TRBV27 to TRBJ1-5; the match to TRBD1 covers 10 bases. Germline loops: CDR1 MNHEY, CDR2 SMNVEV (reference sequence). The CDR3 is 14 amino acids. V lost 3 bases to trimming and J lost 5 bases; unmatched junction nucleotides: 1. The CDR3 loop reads CASSFGTGDQPQHF. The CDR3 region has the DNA TGTGCCAGCAGTTTCGGGACAGGGGATCAGCCCCAGCATTTT.

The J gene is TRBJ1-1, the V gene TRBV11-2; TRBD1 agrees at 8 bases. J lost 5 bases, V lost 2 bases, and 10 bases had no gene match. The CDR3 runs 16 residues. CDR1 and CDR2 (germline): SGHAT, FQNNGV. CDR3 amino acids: CASSLLLQGAETEAFF. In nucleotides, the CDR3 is TGTGCCAGCAGCTTACTCCTCCAGGGGGCCGAAACTGAAGCTTTCTTT.

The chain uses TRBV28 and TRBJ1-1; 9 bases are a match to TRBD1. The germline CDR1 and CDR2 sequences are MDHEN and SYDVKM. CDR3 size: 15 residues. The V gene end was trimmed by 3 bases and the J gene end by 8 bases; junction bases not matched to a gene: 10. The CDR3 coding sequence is TGTGCCAGCAGTTTCGGCGGGACAGGGTGGATCGAAGCTTTCTTT. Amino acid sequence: CASSFGGTGWIEAFF.

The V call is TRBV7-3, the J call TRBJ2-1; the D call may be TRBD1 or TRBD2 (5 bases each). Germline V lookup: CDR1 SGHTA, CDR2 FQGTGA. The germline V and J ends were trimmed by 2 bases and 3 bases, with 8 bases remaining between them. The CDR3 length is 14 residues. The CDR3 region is CASSLGGYYNEQFF. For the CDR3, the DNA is TGTGCCAGCAGCTTAGGGGGATACTACAATGAGCAGTTCTTC.

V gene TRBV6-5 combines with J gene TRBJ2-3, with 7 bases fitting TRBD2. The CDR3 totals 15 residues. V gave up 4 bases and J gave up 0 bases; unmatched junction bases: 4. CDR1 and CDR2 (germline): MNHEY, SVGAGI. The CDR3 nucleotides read TGTGCCAGCAGTTCCGGGGGGAGGAGCACAGATACGCAGTATTTT. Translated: CASSSGGRSTDTQYF.

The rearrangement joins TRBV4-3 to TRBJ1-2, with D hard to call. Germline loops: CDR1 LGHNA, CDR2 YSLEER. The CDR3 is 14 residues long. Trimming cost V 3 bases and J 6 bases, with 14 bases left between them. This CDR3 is CASSQEPYHHGYTF. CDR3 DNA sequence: TGCGCCAGCAGCCAGGAACCTTACCACCATGGCTACACCTTC.

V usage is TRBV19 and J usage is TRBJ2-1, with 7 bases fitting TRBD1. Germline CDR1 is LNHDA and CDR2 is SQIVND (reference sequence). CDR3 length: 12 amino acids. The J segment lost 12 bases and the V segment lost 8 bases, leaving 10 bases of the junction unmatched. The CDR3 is CASGDRDGRQFF. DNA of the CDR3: TGTGCCAGTGGTGACAGGGACGGACGGCAGTTCTTC.

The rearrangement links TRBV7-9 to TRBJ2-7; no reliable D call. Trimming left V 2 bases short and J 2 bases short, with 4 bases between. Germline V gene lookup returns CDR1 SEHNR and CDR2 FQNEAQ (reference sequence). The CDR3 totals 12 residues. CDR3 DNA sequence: TGTGCCAGCAGCTTAAGTCCCTACGAGCAGTACTTC. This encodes CASSLSPYEQYF.

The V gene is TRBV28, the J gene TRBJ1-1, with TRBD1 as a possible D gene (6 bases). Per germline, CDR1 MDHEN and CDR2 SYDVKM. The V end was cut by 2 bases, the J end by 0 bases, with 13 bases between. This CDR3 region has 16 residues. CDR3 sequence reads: CASSLDLGTMNTEAFF. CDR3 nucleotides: TGTGCCAGCAGTTTAGACCTTGGGACAATGAACACTGAAGCTTTCTTT.

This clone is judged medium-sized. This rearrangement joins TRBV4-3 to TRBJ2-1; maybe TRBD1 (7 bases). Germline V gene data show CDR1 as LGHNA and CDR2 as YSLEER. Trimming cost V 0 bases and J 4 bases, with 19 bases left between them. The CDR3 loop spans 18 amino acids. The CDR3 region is CASSQDFSGGQYYNEQFF. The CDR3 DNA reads TGCGCCAGCAGCCAAGATTTTTCAGGGGGGCAATATTACAATGAGCAGTTCTTC.

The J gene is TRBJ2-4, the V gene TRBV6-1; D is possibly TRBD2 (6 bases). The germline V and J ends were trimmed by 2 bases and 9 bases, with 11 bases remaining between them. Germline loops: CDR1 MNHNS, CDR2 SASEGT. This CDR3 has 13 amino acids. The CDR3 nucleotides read TGTGCCAGCAGTGAACCGGGGGTGCGCATTCAGTACTTC. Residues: CASSEPGVRIQYF.

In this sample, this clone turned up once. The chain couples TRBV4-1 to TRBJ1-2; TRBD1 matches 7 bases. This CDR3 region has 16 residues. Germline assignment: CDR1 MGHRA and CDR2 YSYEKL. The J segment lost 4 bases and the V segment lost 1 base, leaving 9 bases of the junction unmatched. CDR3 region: CASSQGPQGQGYGYTF. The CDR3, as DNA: TGCGCCAGCAGCCAAGGCCCACAGGGGCAAGGCTATGGCTACACCTTC.

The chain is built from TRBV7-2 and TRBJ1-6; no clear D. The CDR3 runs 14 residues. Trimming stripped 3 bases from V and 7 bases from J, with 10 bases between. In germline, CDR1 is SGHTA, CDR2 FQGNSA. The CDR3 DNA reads TGTGCCAGCAGCTTTATCGGGAGCAATTCACCCCTCCACTTT. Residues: CASSFIGSNSPLHF.

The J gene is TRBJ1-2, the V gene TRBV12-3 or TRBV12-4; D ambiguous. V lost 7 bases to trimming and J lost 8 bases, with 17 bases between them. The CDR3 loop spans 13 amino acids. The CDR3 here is CASTTGPFRGYTF. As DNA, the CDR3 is TGTGCCAGCACCACCGGGCCCTTTAGGGGCTACACCTTC.

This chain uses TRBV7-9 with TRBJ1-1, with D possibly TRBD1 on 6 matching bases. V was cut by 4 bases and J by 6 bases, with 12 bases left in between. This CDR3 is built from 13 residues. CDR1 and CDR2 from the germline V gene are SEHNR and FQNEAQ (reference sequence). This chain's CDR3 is CASSWRGISEAFF. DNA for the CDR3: TGTGCCAGCAGCTGGAGGGGGATTTCTGAAGCTTTCTTT.

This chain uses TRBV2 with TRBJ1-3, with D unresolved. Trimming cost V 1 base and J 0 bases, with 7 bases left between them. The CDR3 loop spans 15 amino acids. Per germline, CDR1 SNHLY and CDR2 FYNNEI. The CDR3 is CASSEGRDSGNTIYF. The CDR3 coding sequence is TGTGCCAGCAGTGAAGGGCGGGACTCTGGAAACACCATATATTTT. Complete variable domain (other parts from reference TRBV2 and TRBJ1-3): EPEVTQTPSHQVTQMGQEVILRCVPISNHLYFYWYRQILGQKVEFLVSFYNNEISEKSEIFDDQFSVERPDGSNFTLKIRSTKLEDSAMYFCASSEGRDSGNTIYFGEGSWLTVV.

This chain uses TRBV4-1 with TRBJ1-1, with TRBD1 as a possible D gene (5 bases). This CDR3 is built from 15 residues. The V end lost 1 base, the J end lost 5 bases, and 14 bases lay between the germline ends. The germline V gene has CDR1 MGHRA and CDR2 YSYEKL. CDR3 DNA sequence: TGCGCCAGCAGCCAAGTTTTAGTGGGGGGAACTGAAGCTTTCTTT. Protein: CASSQVLVGGTEAFF.

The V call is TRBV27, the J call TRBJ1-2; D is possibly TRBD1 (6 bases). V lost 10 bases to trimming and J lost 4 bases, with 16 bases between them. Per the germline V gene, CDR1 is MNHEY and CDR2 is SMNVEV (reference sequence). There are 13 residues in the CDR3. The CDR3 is CATTGWGTYGYTF. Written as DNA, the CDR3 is TGTGCCACCACAGGGTGGGGAACCTATGGCTACACCTTC.

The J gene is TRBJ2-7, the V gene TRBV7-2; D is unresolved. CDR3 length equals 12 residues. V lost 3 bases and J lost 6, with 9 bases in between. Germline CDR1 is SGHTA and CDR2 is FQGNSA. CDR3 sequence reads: CASSLAHREQYF. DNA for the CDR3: TGTGCCAGCAGCTTGGCGCATCGCGAGCAGTACTTC.

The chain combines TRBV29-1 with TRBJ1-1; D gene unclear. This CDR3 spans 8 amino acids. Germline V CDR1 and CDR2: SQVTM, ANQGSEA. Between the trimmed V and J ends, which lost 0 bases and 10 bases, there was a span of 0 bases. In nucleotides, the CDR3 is TGCAGCGTTGAAGAAGCTTTCTTT. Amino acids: CSVEEAFF. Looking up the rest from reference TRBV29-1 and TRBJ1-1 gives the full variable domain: SAVISQKPSRDICQRGTSLTIQCQVDSQVTMMFWYRQQPGQSLTLIATANQGSEATYESGFVIDKFPISRPNLTFSTLTVSNMSPEDSSIYLCSVEEAFFGQGTRLTVV.

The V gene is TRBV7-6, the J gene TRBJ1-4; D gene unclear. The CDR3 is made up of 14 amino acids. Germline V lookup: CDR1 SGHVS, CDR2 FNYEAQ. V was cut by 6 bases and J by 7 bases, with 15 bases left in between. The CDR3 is CASRRAPSAEKLFF. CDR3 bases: TGTGCCAGCAGGCGGGCCCCTTCCGCTGAAAAACTGTTTTTT.